Each of the 3 T cell receptor beta chains below was sequenced from the same sample in a study of T cell repertoires in cytomegalovirus infection. TCRdb reprocessed the reads with MiXCR, giving one entry per CDR3 protein. The table includes more than 40,000 distinct CDR3 sequences, about a fifth detected once. Their specific antigens are unknown. The starting material was CD8+ T cells from cultured PBMCs, obtained from culture after CMV antigen stimulation. The receptors shown here come from a human donor in good health (CMV status not recorded). Some clones in this sample may be carry-over from other donors' samples.

The CDR3 DNA is TGCGCCAGCAGCCATGACAGCTCCTACGAGCAGTACTTC. It yields the protein CASSHDSSYEQYF. The chain joins TRBV4-3 to TRBJ2-7; D is possibly TRBD1 (5 bases). Trimming shortened V by 3 bases and J by 0 bases, and 6 bases separated the two germline ends. The CDR3 covers 13 residues. CDR1 is LGHNA and CDR2 is YSLEER in the germline V gene.

The chain employs TRBV6-1 and TRBJ1-1; the D gene is possibly TRBD1 (5 bases). Germline-derived CDR1 and CDR2 are MNHNS and SASEGT. Trimming left V 5 bases short and J 0 bases short, with 10 bases between. The CDR3 totals 14 residues. In DNA form, the CDR3 reads TGTGCCAGCAGTCCGGGACGGCTGAACACTGAAGCTTTCTTT. This translates into CASSPGRLNTEAFF.

This clonotype was detected a few times. This sequence joins TRBV7-2 and TRBJ2-6; 8 bases agree with TRBD2. V lost 3 bases and J lost 0; bases outside the gene matches: 10. CDR3 length: 19 amino acids. Per the germline V gene, CDR1 is SGHTA and CDR2 is FQGNSA. The CDR3 DNA reads as TGTGCCAGCAGCTTTCCGCGGGGGGCTCAGAGCTCTGGGGCCAACGTCCTGACTTTC. This encodes CASSFPRGAQSSGANVLTF.